This T cell receptor (beta chain) appears in the sequencing data of a study of human T cells and chemical hapten exposure. About the study: There were weekly diphenylcyclopropenone doses to the scalp for patients throughout the approximately 24-week study. Upper-back patches of 0.01% DPC were read at 6 days.

TCRdb ran MiXCR on the RACE reads and lists one entry per CDR3 protein. Of around 77,000 distinct CDR3 sequences listed, roughly 9.8% were seen once; the top ten hold 3% to 4%. V shed 5 bases and J 7 bases; nucleotides not matched to a gene: 16. This CDR3 contains 17 residues. Germline assignment: CDR1 SGHTA and CDR2 FQGNSA. As to time point: patch test 1, 2 weeks after DPC sensitization. Described treatment: therapeutic diphenylcyclopropenone sensitization with weekly scalp DPC. The input for sequencing was whole blood, taken in connection with sensitization to the hapten diphenylcyclopropenone (DPC). The V and J genes are TRBV7-2 and TRBJ1-2, with 10 bases that match TRBD1. The sequence was collected from a woman in her thirties or forties with alopecia areata. Some clones in this sample may be carry-over from other donors' samples. This CDR3 is CASSKAGTGAIDCGYTF. DNA for the CDR3: TGTGCCAGCAGCAAAGCCGGGACAGGGGCAATTGACTGTGGCTACACCTTC.